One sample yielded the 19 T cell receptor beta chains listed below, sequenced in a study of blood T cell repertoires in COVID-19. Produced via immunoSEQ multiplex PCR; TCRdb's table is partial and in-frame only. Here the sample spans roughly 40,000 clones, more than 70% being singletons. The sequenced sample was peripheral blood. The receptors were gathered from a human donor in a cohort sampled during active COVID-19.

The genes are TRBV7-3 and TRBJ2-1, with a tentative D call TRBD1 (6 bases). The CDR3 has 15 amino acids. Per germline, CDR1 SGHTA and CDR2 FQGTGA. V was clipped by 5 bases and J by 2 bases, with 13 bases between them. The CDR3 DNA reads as TGTGCCAGCAGCACGGGACACGGAACCTACAATGAGCAGTTCTTC. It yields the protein CASSTGHGTYNEQFF. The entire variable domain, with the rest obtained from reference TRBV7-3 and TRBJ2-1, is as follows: GAGVSQTPSNKVTEKGKYVELRCDPISGHTALYWYRQSLGQGPEFLIYFQGTGAADDSGLPNDRFFAVRPEGSVSTLKIQRTERGDSAVYLCASSTGHGTYNEQFFGPGTRLTVL.

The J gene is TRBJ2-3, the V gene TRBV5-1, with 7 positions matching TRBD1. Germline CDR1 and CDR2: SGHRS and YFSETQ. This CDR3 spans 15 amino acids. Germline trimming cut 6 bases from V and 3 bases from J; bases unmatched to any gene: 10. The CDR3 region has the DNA TGCGCCAGCAACGAGGGGGCGAGGTCGACAGATACGCAGTATTTT. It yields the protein CASNEGARSTDTQYF.

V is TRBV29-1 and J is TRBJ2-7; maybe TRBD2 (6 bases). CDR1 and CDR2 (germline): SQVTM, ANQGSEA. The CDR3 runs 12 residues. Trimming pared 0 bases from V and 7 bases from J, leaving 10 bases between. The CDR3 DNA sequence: TGCAGCGTTGAAGATCCGGGGAGGGAGCAGTACTTC. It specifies CSVEDPGREQYF.

The CDR3 region has the DNA TGTGCCAGCAGCCGATCCTCTAGCGTCACAGATACGCAGTATTTT. Translating gives CASSRSSSVTDTQYF. This chain joins TRBV7-3 and TRBJ2-3; weak D call: TRBD2 (6 bases). This CDR3 has 15 residues. Trimming removed 5 bases at V and 2 bases at J, with 14 bases between. Germline lookup yields CDR1 SGHTA and CDR2 FQGTGA.

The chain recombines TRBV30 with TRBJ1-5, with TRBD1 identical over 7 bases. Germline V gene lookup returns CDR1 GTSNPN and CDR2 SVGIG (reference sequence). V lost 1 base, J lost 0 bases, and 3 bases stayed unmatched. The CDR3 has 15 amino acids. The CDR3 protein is CAWSAGTASNQPQHF. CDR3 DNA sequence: TGTGCCTGGAGTGCCGGGACAGCTAGCAATCAGCCCCAGCATTTT.

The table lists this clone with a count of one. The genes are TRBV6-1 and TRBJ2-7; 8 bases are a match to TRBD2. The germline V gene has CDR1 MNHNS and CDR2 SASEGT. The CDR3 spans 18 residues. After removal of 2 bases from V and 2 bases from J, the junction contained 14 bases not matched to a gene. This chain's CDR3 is CASSEFFSVSGGTYEQYF. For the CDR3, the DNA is TGTGCCAGCAGTGAATTTTTTTCCGTTTCGGGGGGGACCTACGAGCAGTACTTC.

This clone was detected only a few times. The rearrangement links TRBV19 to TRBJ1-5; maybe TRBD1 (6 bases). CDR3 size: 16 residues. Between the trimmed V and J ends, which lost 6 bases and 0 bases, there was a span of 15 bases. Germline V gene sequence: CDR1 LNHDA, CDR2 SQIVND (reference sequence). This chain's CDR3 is CASRDPTGYSNQPQHF. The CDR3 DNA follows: TGTGCCAGTAGAGATCCGACAGGTTATAGCAATCAGCCCCAGCATTTT.

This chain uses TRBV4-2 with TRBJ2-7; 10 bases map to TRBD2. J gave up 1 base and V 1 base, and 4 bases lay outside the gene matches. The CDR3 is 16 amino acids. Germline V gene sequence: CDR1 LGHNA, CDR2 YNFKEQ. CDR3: CASSQGLGLASYEQYF. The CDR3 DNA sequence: TGTGCCAGCAGCCAAGGGCTGGGACTAGCGTCCTACGAGCAGTACTTC.

The CDR3 sequence: CASDAGGLTNEKLFF. CDR3 nucleotides: TGTGCCAGCGACGCCGGCGGACTCACTAATGAAAAACTGTTTTTT. This chain joins TRBV6-5 and TRBJ1-4; D ambiguous. The CDR3 covers 15 residues. Trimming pared 8 bases from V and 2 bases from J, leaving 15 bases between. CDR1 is MNHEY, CDR2 SVGAGI, per germline.

This CDR3 is CASSQDFGGMQETQYF. The CDR3 region has the DNA TGCGCCAGCAGCCAAGATTTCGGGGGGATGCAGGAGACCCAGTACTTC. This chain links TRBV4-1 with TRBJ2-5; TRBD2 aligns across 7 bases. Trimming removed 0 bases from V and 5 bases from J; junction bases left unmatched: 9. Looked up from germline, CDR1 is MGHRA and CDR2 is YSYEKL. This CDR3 comprises 16 residues.

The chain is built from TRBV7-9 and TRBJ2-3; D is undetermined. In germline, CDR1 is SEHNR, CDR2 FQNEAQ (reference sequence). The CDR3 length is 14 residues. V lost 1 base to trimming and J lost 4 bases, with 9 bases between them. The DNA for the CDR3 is TGTGCCAGCAGCTTAGTGGGCTTCTCAGATACGCAGTATTTT. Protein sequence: CASSLVGFSDTQYF.

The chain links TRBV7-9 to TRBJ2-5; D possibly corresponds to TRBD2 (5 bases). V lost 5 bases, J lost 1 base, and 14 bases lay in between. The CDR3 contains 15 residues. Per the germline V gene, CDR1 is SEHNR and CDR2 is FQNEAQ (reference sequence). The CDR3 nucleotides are TGTGCCAGCAGCCAAGGGATCCGGGGCCAAGAGACCCAGTACTTC. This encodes CASSQGIRGQETQYF.

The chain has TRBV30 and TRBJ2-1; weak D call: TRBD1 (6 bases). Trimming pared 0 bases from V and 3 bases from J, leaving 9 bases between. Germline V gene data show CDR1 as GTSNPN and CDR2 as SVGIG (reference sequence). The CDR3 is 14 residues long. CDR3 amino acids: CAWSVGGSYNEQFF. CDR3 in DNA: TGTGCCTGGAGTGTAGGGGGTAGCTACAATGAGCAGTTCTTC.

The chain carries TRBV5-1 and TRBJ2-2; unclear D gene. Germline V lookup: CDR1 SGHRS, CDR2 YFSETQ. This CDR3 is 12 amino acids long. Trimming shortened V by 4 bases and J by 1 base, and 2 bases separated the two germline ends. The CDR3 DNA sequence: TGCGCCAGCAGCCAGAACACCGGGGAGCTGTTTTTT. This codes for CASSQNTGELFF.

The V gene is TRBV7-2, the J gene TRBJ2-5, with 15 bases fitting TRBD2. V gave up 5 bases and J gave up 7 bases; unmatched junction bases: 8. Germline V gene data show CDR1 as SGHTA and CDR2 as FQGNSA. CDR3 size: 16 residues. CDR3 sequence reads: CASSIGGLAGGLTQYF. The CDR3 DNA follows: TGTGCCAGCAGCATCGGGGGACTAGCGGGGGGACTGACCCAGTACTTC.

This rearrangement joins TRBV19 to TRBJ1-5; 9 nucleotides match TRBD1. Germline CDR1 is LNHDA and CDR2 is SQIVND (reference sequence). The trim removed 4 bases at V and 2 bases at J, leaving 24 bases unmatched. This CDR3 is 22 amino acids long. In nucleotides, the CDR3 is TGTGCCAGTAGTAGCCCGTCCGGGACAGGGTTTCTTGGAGTGTTAGGCAATCAGCCCCAGCATTTT. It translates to CASSSPSGTGFLGVLGNQPQHF.

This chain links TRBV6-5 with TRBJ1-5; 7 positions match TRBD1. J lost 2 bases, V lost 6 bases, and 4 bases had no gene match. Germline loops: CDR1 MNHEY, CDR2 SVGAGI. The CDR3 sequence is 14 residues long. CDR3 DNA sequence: TGTGCCAGCAGATCCGGGACAGGCAATCAGCCCCAGCATTTT. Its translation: CASRSGTGNQPQHF.

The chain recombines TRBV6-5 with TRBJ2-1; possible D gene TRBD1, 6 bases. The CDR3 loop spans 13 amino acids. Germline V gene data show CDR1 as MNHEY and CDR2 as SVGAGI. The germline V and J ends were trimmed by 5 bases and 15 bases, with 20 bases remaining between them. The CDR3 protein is CASSPSDRWGSFF. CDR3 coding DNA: TGTGCCAGCAGTCCCTCGGACAGATGGGGGTCGTTCTTC.

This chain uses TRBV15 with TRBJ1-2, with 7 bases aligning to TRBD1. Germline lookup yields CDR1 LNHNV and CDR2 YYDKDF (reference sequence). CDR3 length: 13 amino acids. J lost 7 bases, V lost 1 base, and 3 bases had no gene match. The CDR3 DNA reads TGTGCCACCAGCAGAGCAACAGGGGCTGGCTACACCTTC. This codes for CATSRATGAGYTF.